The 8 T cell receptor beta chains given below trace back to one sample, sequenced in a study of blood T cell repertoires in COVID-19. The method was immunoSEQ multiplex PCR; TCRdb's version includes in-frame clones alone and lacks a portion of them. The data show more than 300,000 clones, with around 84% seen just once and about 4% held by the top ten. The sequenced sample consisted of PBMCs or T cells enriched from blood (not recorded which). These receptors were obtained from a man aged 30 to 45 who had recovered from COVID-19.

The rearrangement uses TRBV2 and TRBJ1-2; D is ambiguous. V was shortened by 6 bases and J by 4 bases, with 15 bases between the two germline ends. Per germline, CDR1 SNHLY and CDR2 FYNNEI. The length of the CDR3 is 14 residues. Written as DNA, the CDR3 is TGTGCCAGCAGCCTAGCTTCAAGCTCCTATGGCTACACCTTC. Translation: CASSLASSSYGYTF.

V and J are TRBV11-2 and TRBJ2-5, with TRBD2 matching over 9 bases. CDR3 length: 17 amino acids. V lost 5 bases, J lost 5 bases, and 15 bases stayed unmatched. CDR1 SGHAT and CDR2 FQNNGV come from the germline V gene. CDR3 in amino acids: CASSPSEGASGEETQYF. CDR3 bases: TGTGCCAGCAGCCCCAGCGAAGGGGCTAGCGGGGAGGAGACCCAGTACTTC.

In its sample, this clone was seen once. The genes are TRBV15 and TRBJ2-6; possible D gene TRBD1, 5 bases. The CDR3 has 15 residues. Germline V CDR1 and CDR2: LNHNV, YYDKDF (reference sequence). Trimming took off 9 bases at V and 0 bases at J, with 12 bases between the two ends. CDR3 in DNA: TGTGCCACTTCATTCAGGGACTCTGGGGCCAACGTCCTGACTTTC. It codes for CATSFRDSGANVLTF. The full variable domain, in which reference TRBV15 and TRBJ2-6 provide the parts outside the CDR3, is DAMVIQNPRYQVTQFGKPVTLSCSQTLNHNVMYWYQQKSSQAPKLLFHYYDKDFNNEADTPDNFQSRRPNTSFCFLDIRSPGLGDTAMYLCATSFRDSGANVLTFGAGSRLTVL.

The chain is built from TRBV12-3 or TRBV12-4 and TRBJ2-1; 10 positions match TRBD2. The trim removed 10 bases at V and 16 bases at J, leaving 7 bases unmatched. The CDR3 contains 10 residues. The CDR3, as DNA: TGTGCCACAGCGGGGGGGTCCTTATTCTTC. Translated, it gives CATAGGSLFF.

CDR3 sequence: CASSRLVGEQFF. The CDR3 DNA reads TGTGCCAGCTCACGACTAGTGGGGGAGCAGTTCTTC. The chain has TRBV18 and TRBJ2-1; maybe TRBD2 (6 bases). With 4 bases removed from V and 10 bases from J, the gap between germline ends came to 11 bases. CDR3 length equals 12 residues. Germline loops: CDR1 KGHSH, CDR2 LQKENI.

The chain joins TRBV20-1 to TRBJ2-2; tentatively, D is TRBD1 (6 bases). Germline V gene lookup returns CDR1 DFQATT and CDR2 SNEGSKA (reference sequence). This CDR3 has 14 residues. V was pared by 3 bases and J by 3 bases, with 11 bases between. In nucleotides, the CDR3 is TGCAGTGCTAGTTTGGGGGCCCACACCGGGGAGCTGTTTTTT. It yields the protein CSASLGAHTGELFF.

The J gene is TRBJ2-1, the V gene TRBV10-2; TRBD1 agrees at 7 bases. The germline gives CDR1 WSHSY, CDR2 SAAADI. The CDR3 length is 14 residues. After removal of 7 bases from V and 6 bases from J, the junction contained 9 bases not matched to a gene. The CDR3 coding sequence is TGCGCCAGCAAGGGACAGCGAGGGCTCAATGAGCAGTTCTTC. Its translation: CASKGQRGLNEQFF.

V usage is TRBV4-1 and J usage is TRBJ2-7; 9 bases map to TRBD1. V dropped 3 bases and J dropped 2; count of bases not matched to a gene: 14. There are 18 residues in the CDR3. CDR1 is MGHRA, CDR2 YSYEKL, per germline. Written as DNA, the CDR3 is TGCGCCAGCAGCCATGAACTCGACCGGGACAGGGCCCCCTACGAGCAGTACTTC. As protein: CASSHELDRDRAPYEQYF.